This T cell receptor beta chain was obtained from a study of shared clonotypes between healthy human individuals. Remarks on this clone: Its specificity is not known.

Study results and limitations: In a handful of donors, roughly 5.2% of naive CD4 clonotypes appeared in common.

The naive CD8 fraction comprised CD45RO-negative cells positively selected for CCR7 and excluded terminally differentiated effector memory CD45RA+ cells. The CDR3 extends over 14 amino acids. CDR1 LNHDA and CDR2 SQIVND come from the germline V gene (reference sequence). Trimming shortened V by 1 base and J by 8 bases, and 12 bases separated the two germline ends. Produced via immunoSEQ multiplex PCR; TCRdb's table is partial and in-frame only. The sample carries about 2.1 million clones, about 93% recorded once. The sample consisted of naive CD8+ T cells from PBMCs. This clonotype originated in a man aged 18 to 30 in good health. Some clones in this sample may be carry-over from other donors' samples. The J gene is TRBJ2-1, the V gene TRBV19; D is possibly TRBD1 (5 bases). CDR3 sequence (DNA): TGTGCCAGTAGTATAGTGACAGAGGCCCATGAGCAGTTCTTC. This gives the protein CASSIVTEAHEQFF.